This T cell receptor (beta chain) originates from a study of PD-1 blockade in classical Hodgkin lymphoma. The data were produced by immunoSEQ multiplex PCR, yet TCRdb's version contains in-frame clones alone and is incomplete. The sample records 3,500 to 4,000 clones, roughly 65% being singletons. Time point reported: cycle 4 day 1 (C4D1), after more than five weeks of nivolumab. Every patient relapsed after autologous stem cell transplantation, and brentuximab vedotin exposure varied. The CDR3 consists of 15 residues. Germline CDR1 is MNHEY and CDR2 is SVGAGI. Deletions cut 6 bases from V and 0 bases from J, with 15 bases between. Study results and limitations: Healthy donors were reported to have higher baseline TCR diversity than newly diagnosed patients. By cycle point C4D1, TCR diversity had risen significantly in CD4+ cells (but not CD8+ cells).

By its share, this clone is medium-sized (0.01 to 0.1%). Its matching antigen is unknown. The sequence was collected from a human donor with classical Hodgkin lymphoma. Sequenced here: peripheral blood mononuclear cells (PBMCs), sampled before the fourth cycle of nivolumab. V gene TRBV6-5 combines with J gene TRBJ2-7; D remains unclear. In DNA, the CDR3 is TGTGCCAGCAGCACGATGGTGGTAAGCTCCTACGAGCAGTACTTC. It is translated as CASSTMVVSSYEQYF.